These T cell receptor beta chains were read from a single sample in a study of long-term antiretroviral therapy in people with HIV. Assay used: immunoSEQ multiplex PCR; TCRdb lists only in-frame clones, some missing. The sample lists fewer than 30,000 clones, 85% to 90% occurring once. The sequences come from unsorted PBMCs, collected approximately 2.7 years after starting antiretroviral therapy. The receptor source for this set is a man aged 35 to 55 with HIV. Each CDR3 is given with its conserved first and last residue. The D gene is left open where the match is weak. Part of the rows lack a size; the others show once, few, many or a class for expanded clones.

length: 14
J: TRBJ1-1
size: .
D: .
V: TRBV18
CDR3: CASSPPGLTTEAFF
DNA: TGTGCCAGCTCACCACCAGGATTGACCACTGAAGCTTTCTTT

length: 14
J: TRBJ2-7
size: .
D: TRBD1
V: TRBV15
CDR3: CATSMSTGAYEQYF
DNA: TGTGCCACCAGCATGTCGACAGGGGCCTACGAGCAGTACTTC

length: 17
J: TRBJ2-2
size: once
D: TRBD2
V: TRBV27
CDR3: CASSLNPGLTNTGELFF
DNA: TGTGCCAGCAGTTTAAACCCGGGACTAACCAACACCGGGGAGCTGTTTTTT

length: 16
J: TRBJ1-1
size: .
D: .
V: TRBV4-3
CDR3: CASSQILRTGNTEAFF
DNA: TGCGCCAGCAGCCAGATACTGCGGACGGGGAACACTGAAGCTTTCTTT

length: 14
J: TRBJ1-5
size: .
D: .
V: TRBV28
CDR3: CASQAGTSNQPQHF
DNA: TGTGCCAGCCAAGCAGGGACAAGCAATCAGCCCCAGCATTTT

length: 14
J: TRBJ1-3
size: .
D: .
V: TRBV6-6
CDR3: CASRPLGSGNTIYF
DNA: TGTGCCAGCAGGCCACTGGGCTCTGGAAACACCATATATTTT

length: 14
J: TRBJ1-5
size: .
D: .
V: TRBV28
CDR3: CASSLTGVGQPQHF
DNA: TGTGCCAGCAGTTTAACAGGAGTGGGTCAGCCCCAGCATTTT

length: 15
J: TRBJ1-6
size: .
D: TRBD1
V: TRBV19
CDR3: CASSINGQGGSPLHF
DNA: TGTGCCAGTAGTATAAACGGACAGGGCGGTTCACCCCTCCACTTT

length: 13
J: TRBJ2-5
size: .
D: .
V: TRBV7-7
CDR3: CASSLTYQETQYF
DNA: TGTGCCAGCAGCTTAACGTACCAAGAGACCCAGTACTTC

length: 15
J: TRBJ2-3
size: .
D: .
V: TRBV5-1
CDR3: CASSLMGYGTDTQYF
DNA: TGCGCCAGCAGCCTGATGGGGTACGGCACAGATACGCAGTATTTT

length: 13
J: TRBJ1-2
size: once
D: .
V: TRBV28
CDR3: CASSLGPRDGYTF
DNA: TGTGCCAGCAGCCTGGGACCGCGAGATGGCTACACCTTC

length: 15
J: TRBJ1-5
size: .
D: .
V: TRBV27
CDR3: CASSLGQAAGQPQHF
DNA: TGTGCCAGCAGTTTAGGTCAGGCCGCCGGTCAGCCCCAGCATTTT

length: 17
J: TRBJ1-5
size: medium-sized
D: TRBD1
V: TRBV4-3
CDR3: CASSQDRVGGQNQPQHF
DNA: TGCGCCAGCAGCCAAGATAGGGTAGGGGGCCAGAATCAGCCCCAGCATTTT

length: 14
J: TRBJ1-1
size: once
D: .
V: TRBV6-5
CDR3: CASSPHEGNTEAFF
DNA: TGTGCCAGCAGTCCCCACGAGGGGAACACTGAAGCTTTCTTT

length: 14
J: TRBJ2-6
size: .
D: .
V: TRBV4-1
CDR3: CASSQETRANVLTF
DNA: TGCGCCAGCAGCCAGGAAACTAGGGCCAACGTCCTGACTTTC

length: 14
J: TRBJ2-6
size: .
D: .
V: TRBV7-8
CDR3: CASNLQSGANVLTF
DNA: TGTGCCAGCAACCTCCAGTCTGGGGCCAACGTCCTGACTTTC

length: 11
J: TRBJ2-7
size: once
D: .
V: TRBV6-1
CDR3: CASGAGYEQYF
DNA: TGTGCCAGCGGTGCAGGCTACGAGCAGTACTTC

length: 13
J: TRBJ1-3
size: .
D: .
V: TRBV30
CDR3: CAWSSQAGNTIYF
DNA: TGTGCCTGGAGTTCCCAGGCTGGAAACACCATATATTTT

length: 14
J: TRBJ1-1
size: once
D: .
V: TRBV7-2
CDR3: CASDNTGRGYEAFF
DNA: TGTGCCAGCGACAATACGGGGCGTGGGTATGAAGCTTTCTTT

length: 14
J: TRBJ2-7
size: .
D: TRBD1
V: TRBV27
CDR3: CASKDRWDSYEQYF
DNA: TGTGCCAGTAAGGACAGGTGGGACTCCTACGAGCAGTACTTC

length: 15
J: TRBJ1-2
size: .
D: TRBD1
V: TRBV28
CDR3: CASSPPDRTSYGYTF
DNA: TGTGCCAGCAGTCCCCCGGACAGGACCTCCTATGGCTACACCTTC

length: 13
J: TRBJ1-1
size: once
D: .
V: TRBV2
CDR3: CASRWGENTEAFF
DNA: TGTGCCAGCAGGTGGGGGGAGAACACTGAAGCTTTCTTT

length: 15
J: TRBJ2-1
size: .
D: .
V: TRBV7-9
CDR3: CASSLRPGQYNEQFF
DNA: TGTGCCAGCAGCTTAAGGCCTGGACAGTACAATGAGCAGTTCTTC

length: 14
J: TRBJ1-3
size: .
D: .
V: TRBV5-1
CDR3: CASSMDLSGNTIYF
DNA: TGCGCCAGCAGCATGGATCTCTCTGGAAACACCATATATTTT

length: 16
J: TRBJ2-2
size: .
D: TRBD1
V: TRBV7-9
CDR3: CASSKPGQGNTGELFF
DNA: TGTGCCAGCAGCAAACCGGGACAGGGGAACACCGGGGAGCTGTTTTTT

length: 19
J: TRBJ2-2
size: few
D: .
V: TRBV7-6
CDR3: CASSFAPGGTRANTGELFF
DNA: TGTGCCAGCAGCTTTGCCCCTGGCGGGACCCGTGCGAACACCGGGGAGCTGTTTTTT

length: 14
J: TRBJ1-6
size: .
D: .
V: TRBV19
CDR3: CASTPDSGYSPLHF
DNA: TGTGCCAGTACCCCGGACTCTGGATATTCACCCCTCCACTTT

length: 13
J: TRBJ2-1
size: .
D: TRBD2
V: TRBV29-1
CDR3: CSVSVSGANEQFF
DNA: TGCAGCGTTAGTGTTAGCGGGGCCAATGAGCAGTTCTTC

length: 16
J: TRBJ1-1
size: .
D: TRBD1
V: TRBV7-2
CDR3: CASSKGAVFIGAEAFF
DNA: TGTGCCAGCAGCAAGGGGGCTGTTTTTATTGGGGCTGAAGCTTTCTTT

length: 15
J: TRBJ1-2
size: .
D: .
V: TRBV4-1
CDR3: CASSQDLAGNYGYTF
DNA: TGCGCCAGCAGCCAAGATCTTGCGGGGAACTATGGCTACACCTTC

length: 16
J: TRBJ2-3
size: .
D: TRBD2
V: TRBV30
CDR3: CAWSPLSGGSRNTQYF
DNA: TGTGCCTGGAGTCCCCTTAGCGGGGGGTCGCGGAATACGCAGTATTTT

length: 13
J: TRBJ2-2
size: .
D: .
V: TRBV2
CDR3: CASSEGVAGELFF
DNA: TGTGCCAGCAGTGAGGGGGTTGCCGGGGAGCTGTTTTTT

length: 14
J: TRBJ1-5
size: .
D: .
V: TRBV6-6
CDR3: CASSYREAGQPQHF
DNA: TGTGCCAGCAGTTACAGGGAAGCGGGTCAGCCCCAGCATTTT

length: 14
J: TRBJ1-1
size: .
D: .
V: TRBV9
CDR3: CASSVVLGGSEAFF
DNA: TGTGCCAGCAGCGTAGTTCTGGGCGGTAGTGAAGCTTTCTTT

length: 16
J: TRBJ2-1
size: .
D: TRBD2
V: TRBV7-8
CDR3: CASSFSSGSFYNEQFF
DNA: TGTGCCAGCAGCTTCTCTAGCGGGAGTTTTTACAATGAGCAGTTCTTC

length: 18
J: TRBJ1-3
size: .
D: .
V: TRBV18
CDR3: CASSPNLLGGSPGNTIYF
DNA: TGTGCCAGCTCACCCAACCTCTTGGGAGGTTCCCCTGGAAACACCATATATTTT

length: 16
J: TRBJ1-1
size: .
D: TRBD1
V: TRBV18
CDR3: CASSPRTGGDGTEAFF
DNA: TGTGCCAGCTCACCACGGACAGGGGGGGATGGCACTGAAGCTTTCTTT

length: 16
J: TRBJ2-1
size: .
D: TRBD2
V: TRBV28
CDR3: CASSLLSGGSYNEQFF
DNA: TGTGCCAGCAGTTTGTTAAGCGGGGGGAGCTACAATGAGCAGTTCTTC

length: 17
J: TRBJ2-1
size: .
D: TRBD2
V: TRBV9
CDR3: CASSVAGLPISYNEQFF
DNA: TGTGCCAGCAGCGTAGCGGGACTACCTATCTCCTACAATGAGCAGTTCTTC

length: 18
J: TRBJ2-2
size: .
D: TRBD1
V: TRBV4-3
CDR3: CASSPSLWTGMNTGELFF
DNA: TGCGCCAGCAGCCCTTCTCTCTGGACAGGGATGAACACCGGGGAGCTGTTTTTT

length: 16
J: TRBJ2-7
size: once
D: TRBD2
V: TRBV18
CDR3: CASSPPTTSGRFEQYF
DNA: TGTGCCAGCTCACCACCGACGACTAGCGGGAGGTTCGAGCAGTACTTC

length: 17
J: TRBJ2-1
size: .
D: TRBD2
V: TRBV28
CDR3: CASSLPSLAGGRNEQFF
DNA: TGTGCCAGCAGTTTACCCTCTCTAGCGGGGGGGCGGAATGAGCAGTTCTTC

length: 16
J: TRBJ1-1
size: .
D: TRBD1
V: TRBV7-2
CDR3: CASSLAGQGLNTEAFF
DNA: TGTGCCAGCAGCTTAGCGGGACAGGGCCTGAACACTGAAGCTTTCTTT

length: 14
J: TRBJ1-2
size: once
D: .
V: TRBV28
CDR3: CASSSQRGSYGYTF
DNA: TGTGCCAGCAGTTCCCAGCGGGGGTCCTATGGCTACACCTTC

length: 15
J: TRBJ1-5
size: .
D: .
V: TRBV7-2
CDR3: CASSLMGVSNQPQHF
DNA: TGTGCCAGCAGCTTAATGGGGGTAAGCAATCAGCCCCAGCATTTT

length: 14
J: TRBJ1-1
size: .
D: TRBD1
V: TRBV28
CDR3: CASSPPGGQGEAFF
DNA: TGTGCCAGCAGTCCCCCAGGGGGACAGGGTGAAGCTTTCTTT

length: 15
J: TRBJ2-7
size: .
D: .
V: TRBV21-1
CDR3: CASSLENHLSYEQYF
DNA: TGTGCCAGCAGCCTTGAAAACCACCTTTCCTACGAGCAGTACTTC

length: 15
J: TRBJ1-2
size: .
D: .
V: TRBV28
CDR3: CASSTPTGRNYGYTF
DNA: TGTGCCAGCAGTACCCCGACAGGACGTAACTATGGCTACACCTTC

length: 16
J: TRBJ2-1
size: .
D: .
V: TRBV6-6
CDR3: CASSQPGGRHDNEQFF
DNA: TGTGCCAGCAGCCAGCCAGGGGGGAGACACGACAATGAGCAGTTCTTC

length: 16
J: TRBJ2-6
size: .
D: .
V: TRBV27
CDR3: CASSFGSGPGANVLTF
DNA: TGTGCCAGCAGTTTTGGCTCAGGACCAGGGGCCAACGTCCTGACTTTC

length: 14
J: TRBJ1-4
size: .
D: .
V: TRBV5-1
CDR3: CASSFLGINEKLFF
DNA: TGCGCCAGCAGCTTTTTGGGGATTAATGAAAAACTGTTTTTT